Each of the 3 T cell receptor beta chains below was sequenced from the same sample in a study of shared clonotypes between healthy human individuals (dated by TCRdb to the early 2020s). The protocol used for the library was the immunoSEQ multiplex PCR assay. TCRdb obtained this table from immuneACCESS and retained in-frame rearrangements with V and J assigned. These tables miss some clones; where compared with another copy, unresolved V genes account for less than half of the shortfall, and the remainder is unexplained. This sample gives about 1.1 million clones in total; approximately 80% of them show up just once. The ten largest clones take up 0.4% to 0.55% of the sample. The specimen sequenced was memory CD4+ T cells from PBMCs. Per the publication, the cell subset or site label means: CD45RA-negative fraction. The receptors stem from a man between 18 and 29 years old in good health. Some clones in this sample may be carry-over from other donors' samples.

This chain uses TRBV2 with TRBJ2-7; 9 nucleotides match TRBD2. CDR1 is SNHLY and CDR2 is FYNNEI in the germline V gene. The CDR3 is 17 residues long. V trimming: 7 bases; J trimming: 0 bases; junction bases outside the gene matches: 13. DNA for the CDR3: TGTGCCAGCACCAGATTACCTGCTAGCGGGATCTCCTACGAGCAGTACTTC. Translated, it gives CASTRLPASGISYEQYF. Combining the CDR3 with reference TRBV2 and TRBJ2-7 gives the whole variable domain EPEVTQTPSHQVTQMGQEVILRCVPISNHLYFYWYRQILGQKVEFLVSFYNNEISEKSEIFDDQFSVERPDGSNFTLKIRSTKLEDSAMYFCASTRLPASGISYEQYFGPGTRLTVT.

The chain uses TRBV6-6 and TRBJ1-6; 7 bases fit TRBD1. Germline CDR1 is MNHNY and CDR2 is SVGAGI (reference sequence). The CDR3 sequence is 16 residues long. Trimming cost V 2 bases and J 9 bases; bases outside gene matches: 10. CDR3 nucleotide sequence: TGTGCCAGCAGTTACGGGACAGTTCCGACGGTTTCACCCCTCCACTTT. Amino acids: CASSYGTVPTVSPLHF.

This clone has only one observation. The chain is built from TRBV7-9 and TRBJ2-7; 8 bases fit TRBD2. V lost 5 bases to trimming and J lost 4 bases; unmatched junction nucleotides: 10. In germline, CDR1 is SEHNR, CDR2 FQNEAQ (reference sequence). The CDR3 is 15 residues long. The CDR3 coding sequence is TGTGCCAGCAGCGCACTAGCGGCAGGTCCTTACGAGCAGTACTTC. This sequence encodes CASSALAAGPYEQYF.